This T cell receptor (beta chain) was sequenced during a study of OX40 agonist ivuxolimab in advanced cancers. About the research overall: Allowance was made for prior anti-PD-1, anti-PD-L1 or anti-CTLA-4 therapy, and around 41% had some.

Germline CDR1 reads SQVTM; CDR2 reads ANQGSEA. There are 13 residues in the CDR3. V was shortened by 3 bases and J by 5 bases, with 13 bases between the two germline ends. The method was immunoSEQ multiplex PCR; TCRdb's version includes in-frame clones alone and lacks a portion of them. The sample holds some 50,000 clones; approximately 83% are singletons and the top ten take around 2%. Sequencing was performed on CD4+ or CD8+ T cells sorted from blood, taken in a trial of the OX40 agonist ivuxolimab. This clonotype originated in an adult with an advanced solid tumor such as melanoma, head and neck, liver or kidney cancer. The chain employs TRBV29-1 and TRBJ2-5; D possibly corresponds to TRBD2 (5 bases). The CDR3: CSVDIRGEETQYF. CDR3 in DNA: TGCAGCGTTGATATACGGGGTGAGGAGACCCAGTACTTC.